This T cell receptor beta chain appears in the sequencing data of a study of T cell responses to AZD1222 COVID-19 vaccine. This clone was picked up one time. Antigen unknown. V lost 1 base to trimming and J lost 8 bases; unmatched junction nucleotides: 4. The CDR3 totals 15 residues. Germline-derived CDR1 and CDR2 are SGHTA and FQGNSA. Findings and caveats of the study: Donor demographics were predominantly white British with a female majority; clonal diversity may be underestimated.

Method: immunoSEQ multiplex PCR; TCRdb's copy keeps in-frame clones and lacks some. There are almost 80,000 clones in the sample; around 90% occur only once, and roughly 23% lies in the top ten. This chain connects TRBV7-2 to TRBJ2-1; 11 nucleotides line up with TRBD2. Sequencing used peripheral blood, obtained on day 0 of AZD1222 vaccination. The clonotype was recovered from an adult in good health. CDR3 nucleotide sequence: TGTGCCAGCAGCTTAGGGACTAGCGGGTTCTATGAGCAGTTCTTC. It is translated as CASSLGTSGFYEQFF.